This TCR beta chain was captured in a study of blood T cells in healthy people across ages. As concerns this clonotype: The antigen is unknown.

Study-wide results and caveats: It was held that the diversity estimates obtained from one million T cells were underestimates. Among T cells, TCR beta diversity per million cells dropped roughly linearly as age rose.

Next came a second PCR, run for about 7 to 12 cycles, which used a sample-barcoded 5' primer along with a J-beta primer mix. In TCRdb, the 5' RACE reads were re-called with MiXCR into one record per CDR3 protein. The sample shows 1.4 million to 1.5 million distinct CDR3 sequences, around 39% of them seen only once. This CDR3 is 13 amino acids long. CDR1 is MNHEY, CDR2 SVGAGI, per germline. V was cut by 3 bases and J by 4 bases, with 9 bases left in between. The individuals who served as donors were healthy Caucasians living in Russia, aged about 6 to 100. Approximately 9.4 milliliters was the volume of peripheral blood drawn from each donor.

The source material was blood. The gene calls are TRBV6-5 and TRBJ1-2; the D gene is possibly TRBD1 (6 bases). This TCR was sampled from a young woman in good health. The CDR3 spells CASSYGQSYGYTF. The CDR3 bases are TGTGCCAGCAGTTATGGACAGTCCTATGGCTACACCTTC.